A selection of T cell receptor beta chains follows, all from one sample in a study of PD-1 blockade in classical Hodgkin lymphoma. Measured with immunoSEQ multiplex PCR; TCRdb has only the in-frame clones, and not every one. The profile shows around 16,000 clones, about 86% of them singletons. Sample: CD4+ T cells from blood. These receptors were obtained from a human donor with classical Hodgkin lymphoma. The CDR3 runs from the conserved cysteine through the conserved F or W. Fields, in order: CDR3 protein, CDR3 DNA, V gene, J gene, clone size, D gene. D genes are given only for firm matches. Clone size appears in some rows only: once, few, many, or a class for an expanded clone.

CDR3: CASTIRSVGSGQPQHF; DNA: TGTGCCAGCACCATTAGGTCGGTAGGGTCGGGTCAGCCCCAGCATTTT; V: TRBV11-3; J: TRBJ1-5; size: -; D: -
CDR3: CASRGDSYEQYF; DNA: TGTGCCAGCAGAGGGGACAGCTACGAGCAGTACTTC; V: TRBV28; J: TRBJ2-7; size: -; D: TRBD1
CDR3: CASSGSGVNTGELFF; DNA: TGTGCCAGCAGCGGAAGCGGAGTGAACACCGGGGAGCTGTTTTTT; V: TRBV7-2; J: TRBJ2-2; size: -; D: -
CDR3: CATSRGGTGNYGYTF; DNA: TGTGCCACCAGCAGAGGGGGTACGGGTAACTATGGCTACACCTTC; V: TRBV15; J: TRBJ1-2; size: -; D: -
CDR3: CASSWGGPTNEKLFF; DNA: TGTGCCAGCAGCTGGGGGGGGCCAACTAATGAAAAACTGTTTTTT; V: TRBV5-4; J: TRBJ1-4; size: -; D: -
CDR3: CASSEAGQGGTEAFF; DNA: TGTGCCAGCAGTGAAGCGGGACAGGGGGGGACTGAAGCTTTCTTT; V: TRBV6-1; J: TRBJ1-1; size: -; D: TRBD1
CDR3: CASSYRAGNTIYF; DNA: TGTGCCAGCAGTTACCGGGCTGGAAACACCATATATTTT; V: TRBV6-5; J: TRBJ1-3; size: -; D: -
CDR3: CASSIGVEQPQHF; DNA: TGTGCCAGTAGTATAGGGGTGGAACAGCCCCAGCATTTT; V: TRBV19; J: TRBJ1-5; size: once; D: -
CDR3: CASSPGALQETQYF; DNA: TGTGCCAGCAGCCCCGGGGCCTTGCAAGAGACCCAGTACTTC; V: TRBV9; J: TRBJ2-5; size: -; D: -
CDR3: CATSRASGSGDTQYF; DNA: TGTGCCACCAGCAGAGCCAGCGGGAGTGGTGATACGCAGTATTTT; V: TRBV15; J: TRBJ2-3; size: -; D: TRBD2
CDR3: CVRSSKQRYQETQYF; DNA: TGTGTCAGAAGCTCAAAGCAGCGATACCAAGAGACCCAGTACTTC; V: TRBV7-5; J: TRBJ2-5; size: -; D: -
CDR3: CASSSLDRNGYTF; DNA: TGTGCCAGTAGTTCGCTAGACAGAAATGGCTACACCTTC; V: TRBV19; J: TRBJ1-2; size: -; D: -
CDR3: CSVGVNYGYTF; DNA: TGCAGCGTTGGGGTTAACTATGGCTACACCTTC; V: TRBV29-1; J: TRBJ1-2; size: -; D: -
CDR3: CASRISGRKAETQYF; DNA: TGTGCAAGTCGCATTAGCGGGAGGAAGGCAGAGACCCAGTACTTC; V: TRBV12-2; J: TRBJ2-5; size: -; D: -
CDR3: CASSIAVEGGGYTF; DNA: TGTGCCAGTAGTATTGCCGTGGAGGGCGGAGGCTACACCTTC; V: TRBV19; J: TRBJ1-2; size: -; D: -
CDR3: CASRVRGNEKLFF; DNA: TGTGCCAGCAGGGTACGGGGTAATGAAAAACTGTTTTTT; V: TRBV2; J: TRBJ1-4; size: -; D: -
CDR3: CASSRRLAGDSSGYTF; DNA: TGTGCCAGCAGCCGACGCCTGGCAGGGGATTCGAGTGGCTACACCTTC; V: TRBV7-2; J: TRBJ1-2; size: -; D: -
CDR3: CAWSPPFPGQYF; DNA: TGTGCCTGGAGTCCCCCCTTCCCAGGGCAGTACTTC; V: TRBV30; J: TRBJ2-7; size: -; D: -
CDR3: CASSLEGTGGNTEAFF; DNA: TGCGCCAGCAGCTTGGAGGGGACAGGGGGAAACACTGAAGCTTTCTTT; V: TRBV5-1; J: TRBJ1-1; size: few; D: TRBD1
CDR3: CASSLLGGVNEQFF; DNA: TGTGCCAGCAGCTTACTGGGGGGGGTAAATGAGCAGTTCTTC; V: TRBV11-1; J: TRBJ2-1; size: -; D: TRBD2
CDR3: CASSISAGASSYEQYF; DNA: TGTGCCAGTAGTATTTCTGCAGGGGCTAGCTCCTACGAGCAGTACTTC; V: TRBV19; J: TRBJ2-7; size: -; D: -
CDR3: CASSRPSGFTDTQYF; DNA: TGTGCCAGTAGTAGGCCTAGCGGCTTCACAGATACGCAGTATTTT; V: TRBV19; J: TRBJ2-3; size: -; D: TRBD2
CDR3: CASSSTLTGTVDTQYF; DNA: TGTGCCAGCAGCTCCACTTTGACGGGAACGGTAGATACGCAGTATTTT; V: TRBV7-9; J: TRBJ2-3; size: -; D: -
CDR3: CASSLVGGSTDTQYF; DNA: TGTGCCAGCAGCTTAGTCGGGGGTAGCACAGATACGCAGTATTTT; V: TRBV7-6; J: TRBJ2-3; size: -; D: -
CDR3: CASSPARGTYNEQFF; DNA: TGTGCCAGCAGCCCAGCTCGCGGGACTTACAATGAGCAGTTCTTC; V: TRBV7-2; J: TRBJ2-1; size: -; D: -
CDR3: CASRRQPGSSYEQYF; DNA: TGTGCCAGCAGGAGGCAGCCCGGGAGCTCCTACGAGCAGTACTTC; V: TRBV6-1; J: TRBJ2-7; size: -; D: -
CDR3: CASSFRQGKRSGYTF; DNA: TGTGCCAGCAGTTTTCGCCAGGGGAAAAGGAGTGGCTACACCTTC; V: TRBV28; J: TRBJ1-2; size: -; D: -
CDR3: CASSLRAIYNEQFF; DNA: TGTGCCAGCAGCTTACGGGCGATCTACAATGAGCAGTTCTTC; V: TRBV5-6; J: TRBJ2-1; size: -; D: -
CDR3: CASSQDRDSRVGRQETQYF; DNA: TGCGCCAGCAGCCAAGATCGCGACAGCAGGGTGGGGAGACAAGAGACCCAGTACTTC; V: TRBV4-1; J: TRBJ2-5; size: -; D: -
CDR3: CASSASGRVTYNEQFF; DNA: TGTGCCAGCAGCGCTAGCGGGAGAGTTACCTACAATGAGCAGTTCTTC; V: TRBV5-6; J: TRBJ2-1; size: -; D: TRBD2
CDR3: CASSPGLSGANVLTF; DNA: TGTGCCAGCAGTCCCGGACTGTCTGGGGCCAACGTCCTGACTTTC; V: TRBV6-5; J: TRBJ2-6; size: -; D: -
CDR3: CASAGQGISEQYF; DNA: TGTGCCAGTGCTGGCCAGGGGATCTCCGAGCAGTACTTC; V: TRBV7-2; J: TRBJ2-7; size: -; D: -
CDR3: CASSKAELAGGQTQYF; DNA: TGTGCCAGCAGCAAAGCCGAATTAGCGGGAGGCCAGACCCAGTACTTC; V: TRBV28; J: TRBJ2-5; size: -; D: TRBD2
CDR3: CASSESGFFQPQHF; DNA: TGTGCCAGCAGTGAATCCGGGTTCTTTCAGCCCCAGCATTTT; V: TRBV2; J: TRBJ1-5; size: -; D: -
CDR3: CASSQEALNTDTQYF; DNA: TGCGCCAGCAGCCAAGAAGCGCTTAACACAGATACGCAGTATTTT; V: TRBV4-1; J: TRBJ2-3; size: -; D: -
CDR3: CASSYSRQTYEQYF; DNA: TGTGCCAGCAGTTACTCACGACAGACCTACGAGCAGTACTTC; V: TRBV6-5; J: TRBJ2-7; size: -; D: -
CDR3: CASSPEGIPEKLFF; DNA: TGCGCCAGCAGCCCCGAGGGTATTCCTGAAAAACTGTTTTTT; V: TRBV5-1; J: TRBJ1-4; size: once; D: -
CDR3: CASSLDFGANEQFF; DNA: TGTGCCAGCAGCTTAGATTTCGGGGCCAATGAGCAGTTCTTC; V: TRBV7-2; J: TRBJ2-1; size: -; D: -
CDR3: CASSPGIRVAAGANVLTF; DNA: TGTGCCAGCAGTCCGGGAATACGGGTTGCTGCTGGGGCCAACGTCCTGACTTTC; V: TRBV28; J: TRBJ2-6; size: -; D: -
CDR3: CASSVGTSGLIDTQYF; DNA: TGTGCCAGTAGTGTTGGGACTAGCGGGCTAATAGATACGCAGTATTTT; V: TRBV19; J: TRBJ2-3; size: -; D: TRBD2
CDR3: CASSPRTSLNTGELFF; DNA: TGTGCCAGCAGCCCCCGGACTAGTTTGAACACCGGGGAGCTGTTTTTT; V: TRBV9; J: TRBJ2-2; size: -; D: TRBD2
CDR3: CASSERTGGWNNEQFF; DNA: TGTGCCAGCAGTGAACGGACAGGGGGCTGGAACAATGAGCAGTTCTTC; V: TRBV6-1; J: TRBJ2-1; size: -; D: TRBD1